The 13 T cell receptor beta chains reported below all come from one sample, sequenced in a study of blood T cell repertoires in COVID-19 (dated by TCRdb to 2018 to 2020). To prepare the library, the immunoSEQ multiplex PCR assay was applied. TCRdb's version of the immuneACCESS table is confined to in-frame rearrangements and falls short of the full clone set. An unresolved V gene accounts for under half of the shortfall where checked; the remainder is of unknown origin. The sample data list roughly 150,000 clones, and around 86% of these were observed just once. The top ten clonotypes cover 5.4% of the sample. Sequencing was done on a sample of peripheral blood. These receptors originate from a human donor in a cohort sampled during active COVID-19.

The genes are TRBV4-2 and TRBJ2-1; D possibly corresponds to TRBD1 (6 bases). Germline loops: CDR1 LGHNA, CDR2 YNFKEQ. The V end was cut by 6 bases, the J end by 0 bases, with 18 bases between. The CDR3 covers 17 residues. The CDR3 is CASRQSGGVSSYNEQFF. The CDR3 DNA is TGTGCCAGCAGGCAAAGTGGGGGCGTGAGCTCCTACAATGAGCAGTTCTTC.

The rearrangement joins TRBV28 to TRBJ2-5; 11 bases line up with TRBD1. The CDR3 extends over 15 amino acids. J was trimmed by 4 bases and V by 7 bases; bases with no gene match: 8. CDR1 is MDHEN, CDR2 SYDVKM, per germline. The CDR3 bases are TGTGCCAGCACCCCATGGACAGGGGGCGTAGAGACCCAGTACTTC. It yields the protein CASTPWTGGVETQYF.

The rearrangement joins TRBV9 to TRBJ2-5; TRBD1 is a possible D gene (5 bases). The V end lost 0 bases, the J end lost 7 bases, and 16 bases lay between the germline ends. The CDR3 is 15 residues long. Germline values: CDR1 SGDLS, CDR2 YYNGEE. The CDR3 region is CASSVEGAAARTQYF. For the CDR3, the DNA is TGTGCCAGCAGCGTAGAAGGGGCAGCCGCTAGGACCCAGTACTTC.

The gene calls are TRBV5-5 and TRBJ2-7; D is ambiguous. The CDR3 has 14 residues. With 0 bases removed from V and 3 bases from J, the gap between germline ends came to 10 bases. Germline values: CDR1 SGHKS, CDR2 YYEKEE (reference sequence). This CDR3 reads CASSLGRSNYEQYF. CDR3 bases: TGTGCCAGCAGCTTGGGCAGGTCTAACTACGAGCAGTACTTC.

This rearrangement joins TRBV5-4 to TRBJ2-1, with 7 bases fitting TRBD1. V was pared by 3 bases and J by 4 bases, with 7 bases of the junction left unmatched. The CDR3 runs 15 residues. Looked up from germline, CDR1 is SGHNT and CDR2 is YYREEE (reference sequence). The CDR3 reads CASSSDRAGYNEQFF. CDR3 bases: TGTGCCAGCAGCTCCGACAGGGCGGGTTACAATGAGCAGTTCTTC.

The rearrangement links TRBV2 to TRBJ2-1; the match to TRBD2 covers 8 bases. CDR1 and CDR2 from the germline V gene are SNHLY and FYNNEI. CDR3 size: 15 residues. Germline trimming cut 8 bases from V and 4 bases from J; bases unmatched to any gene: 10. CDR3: CASVLSRGGYNEQFF. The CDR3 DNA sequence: TGTGCCAGCGTCTTATCTCGCGGGGGGTACAATGAGCAGTTCTTC.

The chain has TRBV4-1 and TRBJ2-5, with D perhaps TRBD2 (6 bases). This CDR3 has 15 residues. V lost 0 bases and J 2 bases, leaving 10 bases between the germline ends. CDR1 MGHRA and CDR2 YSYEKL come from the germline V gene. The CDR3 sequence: CASSQDASVQETQYF. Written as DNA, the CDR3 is TGCGCCAGCAGCCAAGATGCTAGCGTACAAGAGACCCAGTACTTC.

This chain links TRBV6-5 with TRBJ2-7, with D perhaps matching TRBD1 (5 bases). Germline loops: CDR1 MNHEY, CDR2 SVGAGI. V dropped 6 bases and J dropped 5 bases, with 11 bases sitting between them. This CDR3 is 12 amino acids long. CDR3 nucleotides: TGTGCCAGCAGCCAAGACAGCCACGAGCAGTACTTC. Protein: CASSQDSHEQYF.

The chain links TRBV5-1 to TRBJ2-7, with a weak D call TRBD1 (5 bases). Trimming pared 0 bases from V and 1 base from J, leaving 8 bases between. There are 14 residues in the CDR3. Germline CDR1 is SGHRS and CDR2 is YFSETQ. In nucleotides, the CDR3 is TGCGCCAGCAGCTTGGAACACAGGTCCTACGAGCAGTACTTC. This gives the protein CASSLEHRSYEQYF.

CDR3 nucleotide sequence: TGTGCCACTGCGGGACTCAGCACAGATACGCAGTATTTT. Translated, it gives CATAGLSTDTQYF. The chain is built from TRBV19 and TRBJ2-3; D might be TRBD2 (6 bases). Germline loops: CDR1 LNHDA, CDR2 SQIVND (reference sequence). V lost 10 bases and J lost 0, with 11 bases in between. The CDR3 loop spans 13 amino acids.

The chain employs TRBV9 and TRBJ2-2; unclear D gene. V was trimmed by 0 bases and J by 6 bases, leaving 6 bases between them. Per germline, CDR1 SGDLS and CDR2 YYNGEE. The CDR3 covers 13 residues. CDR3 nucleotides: TGTGCCAGCAGCGTAGATCAGTCCGGGGAGCTGTTTTTT. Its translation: CASSVDQSGELFF.

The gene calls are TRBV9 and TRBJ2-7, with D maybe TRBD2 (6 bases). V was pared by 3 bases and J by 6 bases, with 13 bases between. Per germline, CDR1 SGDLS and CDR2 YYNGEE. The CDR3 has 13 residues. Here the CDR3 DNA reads TGTGCCAGCAGCGGATCTAGCGAGGCCGAGCAGTACTTC. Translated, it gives CASSGSSEAEQYF.

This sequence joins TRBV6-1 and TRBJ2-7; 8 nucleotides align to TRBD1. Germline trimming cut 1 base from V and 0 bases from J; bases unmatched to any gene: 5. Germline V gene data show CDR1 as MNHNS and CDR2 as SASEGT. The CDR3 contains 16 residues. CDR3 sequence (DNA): TGTGCCAGCAGTGAAGGGACAGGGTCGATCTCCTACGAGCAGTACTTC. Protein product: CASSEGTGSISYEQYF.